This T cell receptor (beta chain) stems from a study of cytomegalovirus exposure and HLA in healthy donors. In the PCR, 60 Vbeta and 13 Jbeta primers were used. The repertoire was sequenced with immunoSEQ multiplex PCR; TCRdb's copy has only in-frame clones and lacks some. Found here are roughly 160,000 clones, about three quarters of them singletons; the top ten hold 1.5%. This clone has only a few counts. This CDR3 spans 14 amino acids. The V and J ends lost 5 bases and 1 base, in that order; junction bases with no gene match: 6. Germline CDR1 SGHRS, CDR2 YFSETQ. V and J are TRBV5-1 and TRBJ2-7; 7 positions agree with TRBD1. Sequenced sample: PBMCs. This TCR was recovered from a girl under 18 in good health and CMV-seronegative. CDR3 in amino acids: CASSQGVGSYEQYF. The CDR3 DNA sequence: TGCGCCAGCAGTCAGGGGGTGGGTTCCTACGAGCAGTACTTC.